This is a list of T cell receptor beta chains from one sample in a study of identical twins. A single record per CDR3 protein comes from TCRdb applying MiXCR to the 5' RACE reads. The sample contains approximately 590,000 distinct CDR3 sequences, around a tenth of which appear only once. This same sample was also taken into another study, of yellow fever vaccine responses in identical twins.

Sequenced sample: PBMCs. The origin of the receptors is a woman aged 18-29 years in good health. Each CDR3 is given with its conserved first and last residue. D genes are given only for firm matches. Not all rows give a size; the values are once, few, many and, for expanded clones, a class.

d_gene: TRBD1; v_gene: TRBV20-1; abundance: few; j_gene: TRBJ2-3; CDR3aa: CSARDRGNTDTQYF; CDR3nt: TGCAGTGCTCGGGACAGGGGGAATACAGATACGCAGTATTTT
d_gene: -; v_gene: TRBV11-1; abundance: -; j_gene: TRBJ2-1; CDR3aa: CASSLIRLGGYNEQFF; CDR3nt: TGTGCCAGCAGCCTAATCCGCCTAGGAGGGTACAATGAGCAGTTCTTC
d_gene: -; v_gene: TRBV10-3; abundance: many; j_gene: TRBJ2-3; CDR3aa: CAISESNTDTQYF; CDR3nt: TGTGCCATCAGTGAGTCAAACACAGATACGCAGTATTTT
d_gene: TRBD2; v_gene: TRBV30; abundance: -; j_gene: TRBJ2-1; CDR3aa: CAWKGGLAGVTF; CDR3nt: TGTGCCTGGAAAGGGGGACTAGCGGGGGTGACCTTC
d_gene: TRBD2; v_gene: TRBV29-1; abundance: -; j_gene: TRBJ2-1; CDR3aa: CSGTRGGAREQFF; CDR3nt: TGCAGCGGCACTAGGGGAGGGGCTCGCGAGCAGTTCTTC
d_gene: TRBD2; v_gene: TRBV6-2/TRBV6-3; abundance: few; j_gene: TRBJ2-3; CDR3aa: CASRPWTSGSTDTQYF; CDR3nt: TGTGCCAGCAGACCTTGGACTAGCGGGAGCACAGATACGCAGTATTTT
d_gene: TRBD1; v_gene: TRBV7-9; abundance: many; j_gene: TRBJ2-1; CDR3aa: CASSLFGTGFEQFF; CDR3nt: TGTGCCAGCAGCTTATTCGGGACAGGGTTTGAGCAGTTCTTC
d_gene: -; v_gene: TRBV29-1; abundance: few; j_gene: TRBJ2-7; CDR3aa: CSVGISYEQYF; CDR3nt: TGCAGCGTAGGGATCTCCTACGAGCAGTACTTC
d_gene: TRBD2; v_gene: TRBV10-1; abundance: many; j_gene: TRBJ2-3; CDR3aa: CASSDPTSGTTDTQYF; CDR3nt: TGCGCCAGCAGTGACCCGACTAGCGGGACCACAGATACGCAGTATTTT
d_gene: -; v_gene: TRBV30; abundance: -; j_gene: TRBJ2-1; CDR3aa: CAWSVRGFNEQFF; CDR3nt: TGTGCCTGGAGTGTACGTGGGTTCAATGAGCAGTTCTTC
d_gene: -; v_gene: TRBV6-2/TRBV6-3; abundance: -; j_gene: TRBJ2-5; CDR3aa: CASSGGTQYF; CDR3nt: TGTGCCAGCAGTGGCGGGACCCAGTACTTC
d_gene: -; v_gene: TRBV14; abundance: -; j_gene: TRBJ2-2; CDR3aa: CASSQLNGELFF; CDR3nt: TGTGCCAGCAGCCAACTTAACGGGGAGCTGTTTTTT
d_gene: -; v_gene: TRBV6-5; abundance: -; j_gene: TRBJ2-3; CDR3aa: CASSYSDTDTQYF; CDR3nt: TGTGCCAGCAGTTACTCAGACACAGATACGCAGTATTTT
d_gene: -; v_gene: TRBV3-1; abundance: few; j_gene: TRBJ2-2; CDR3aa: CASSQVGLANTGELFF; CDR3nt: TGTGCCAGCAGCCAAGTAGGGCTGGCGAACACCGGGGAGCTGTTTTTT
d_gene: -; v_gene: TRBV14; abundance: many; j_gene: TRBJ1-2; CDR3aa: CASSQRGNYGYTF; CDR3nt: TGTGCCAGCAGCCAAAGGGGAAACTATGGCTACACCTTC
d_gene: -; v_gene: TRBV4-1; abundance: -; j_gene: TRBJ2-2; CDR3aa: CASSRIQGKGNTGELFF; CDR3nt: TGCGCCAGCAGCCGAATTCAGGGGAAGGGGAACACCGGGGAGCTGTTTTTT
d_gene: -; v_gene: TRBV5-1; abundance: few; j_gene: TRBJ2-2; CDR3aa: CASSLMVDAGELFF; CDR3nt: TGCGCCAGCAGCTTAATGGTTGACGCCGGGGAGCTGTTTTTT
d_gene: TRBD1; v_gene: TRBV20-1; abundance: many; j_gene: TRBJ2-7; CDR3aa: CSAKGTGNYEQYF; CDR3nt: TGCAGTGCTAAAGGGACAGGGAACTACGAGCAGTACTTC
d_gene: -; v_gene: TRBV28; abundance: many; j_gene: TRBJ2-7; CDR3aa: CASSLSGEAYEQYF; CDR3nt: TGTGCCAGCAGTTTATCAGGGGAGGCCTACGAGCAGTACTTC
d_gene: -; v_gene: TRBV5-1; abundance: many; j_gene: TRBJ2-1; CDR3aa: CASKDGGLLHNEQFF; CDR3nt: TGCGCCAGCAAGGATGGGGGATTACTACACAATGAGCAGTTCTTC
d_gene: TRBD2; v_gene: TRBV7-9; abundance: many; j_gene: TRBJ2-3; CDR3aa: CASSTAGGRDTQYF; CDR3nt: TGTGCCAGCAGCACGGCGGGGGGGCGAGATACGCAGTATTTT
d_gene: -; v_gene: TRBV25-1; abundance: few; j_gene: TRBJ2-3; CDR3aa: CACGPRQGTDTQYF; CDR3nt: TGTGCCTGTGGGCCCAGGCAGGGGACAGATACGCAGTATTTT
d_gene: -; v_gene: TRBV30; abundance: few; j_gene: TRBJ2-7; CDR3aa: CAWSVAKGWGYEQYF; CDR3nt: TGTGCCTGGAGTGTCGCAAAGGGATGGGGGTACGAGCAGTACTTC
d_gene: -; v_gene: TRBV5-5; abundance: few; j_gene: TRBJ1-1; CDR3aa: CASSSFGRKNTEAFF; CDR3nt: TGTGCCAGCAGCTCCTTCGGACGGAAAAACACTGAAGCTTTCTTT
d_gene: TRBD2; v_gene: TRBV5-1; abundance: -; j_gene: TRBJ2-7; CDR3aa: CASSLAGVISDEQYF; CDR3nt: TGCGCCAGCAGCCTAGCGGGAGTAATCTCGGACGAGCAGTACTTC
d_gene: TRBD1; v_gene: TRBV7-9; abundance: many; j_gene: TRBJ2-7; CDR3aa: CASSLDIQGELEQYF; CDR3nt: TGTGCCAGCAGCTTAGATATTCAGGGGGAATTAGAGCAGTACTTC
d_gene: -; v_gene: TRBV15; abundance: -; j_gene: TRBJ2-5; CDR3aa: CATSRSTSYETQYF; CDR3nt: TGTGCCACCAGCAGGTCTACTTCCTATGAGACCCAGTACTTC
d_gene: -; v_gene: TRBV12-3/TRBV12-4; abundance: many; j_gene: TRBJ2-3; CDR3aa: CASSFSRDTQYF; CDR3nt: TGTGCCAGCAGTTTTAGCCGAGATACGCAGTATTTT
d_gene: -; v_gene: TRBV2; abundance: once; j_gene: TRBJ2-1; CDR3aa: CASGLLVGFYNEQFF; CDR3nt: TGTGCCAGCGGACTACTTGTGGGGTTTTACAATGAGCAGTTCTTC
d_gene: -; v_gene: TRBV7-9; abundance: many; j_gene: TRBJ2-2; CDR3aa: CASSLRAHTPTGELFF; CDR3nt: TGTGCCAGCAGCTTACGAGCGCATACCCCCACCGGGGAGCTGTTTTTT
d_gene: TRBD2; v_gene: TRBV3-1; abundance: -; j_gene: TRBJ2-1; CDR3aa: CASSQAASGYNEQFF; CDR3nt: TGTGCCAGCAGCCAAGCGGCTAGCGGCTACAATGAGCAGTTCTTC
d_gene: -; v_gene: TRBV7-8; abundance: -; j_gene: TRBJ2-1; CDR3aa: CASSFGLAWYNEQFF; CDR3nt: TGTGCCAGCAGCTTCGGCCTAGCGTGGTACAATGAGCAGTTCTTC
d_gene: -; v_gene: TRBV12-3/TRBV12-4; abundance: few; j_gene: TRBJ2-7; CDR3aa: CASSSPGTSVYEQYF; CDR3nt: TGTGCCAGCAGTTCCCCCGGGACCTCCGTATACGAGCAGTACTTC
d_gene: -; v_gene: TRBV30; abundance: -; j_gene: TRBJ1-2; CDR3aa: CAWRAREGNYGYTF; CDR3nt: TGTGCCTGGAGGGCCAGGGAAGGGAACTATGGCTACACCTTC
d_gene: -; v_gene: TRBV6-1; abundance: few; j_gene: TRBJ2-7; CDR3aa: CASSAPGHGKNEQYF; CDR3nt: TGTGCCAGCAGCGCACCGGGACACGGCAAAAATGAGCAGTACTTC
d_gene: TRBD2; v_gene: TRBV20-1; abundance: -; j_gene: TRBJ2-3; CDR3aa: CSAMAGGADTQYF; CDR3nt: TGCAGTGCTATGGCGGGAGGGGCAGATACGCAGTATTTT
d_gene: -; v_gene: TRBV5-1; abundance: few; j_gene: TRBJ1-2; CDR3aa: CASSGGFRTEKVPYGYTF; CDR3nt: TGCGCCAGCAGCGGAGGTTTCAGGACAGAAAAAGTTCCCTATGGCTACACCTTC
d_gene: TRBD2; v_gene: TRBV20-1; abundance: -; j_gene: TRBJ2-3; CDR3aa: CSARTSGNTDTQYF; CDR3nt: TGCAGTGCTCGGACTAGCGGGAACACAGATACGCAGTATTTT
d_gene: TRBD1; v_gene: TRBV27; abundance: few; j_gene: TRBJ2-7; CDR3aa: CASSFEGADYEQYF; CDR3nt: TGTGCCAGCAGTTTTGAGGGGGCAGACTACGAGCAGTACTTC
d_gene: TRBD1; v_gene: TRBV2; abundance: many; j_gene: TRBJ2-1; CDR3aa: CASSSGTGLNEQFF; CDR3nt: TGTGCCAGCAGTTCCGGGACAGGTCTCAATGAGCAGTTCTTC
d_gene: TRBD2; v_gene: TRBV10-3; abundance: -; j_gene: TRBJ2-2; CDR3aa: CAISGTSGNTGELFF; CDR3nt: TGTGCCATCAGCGGGACTAGCGGGAACACCGGGGAGCTGTTTTTT
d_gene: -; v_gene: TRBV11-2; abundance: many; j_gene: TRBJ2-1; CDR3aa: CASNKVVGLDEQFF; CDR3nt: TGTGCCAGCAATAAGGTCGTAGGTTTGGATGAGCAGTTCTTC
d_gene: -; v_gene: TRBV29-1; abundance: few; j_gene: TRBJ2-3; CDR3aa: CSGQIRTGDTQYF; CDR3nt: TGCAGCGGTCAGATTCGGACTGGAGATACGCAGTATTTT
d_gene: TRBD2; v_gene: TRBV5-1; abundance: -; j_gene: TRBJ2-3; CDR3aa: CASSLAGAGVRDTQYF; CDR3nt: TGCGCCAGCAGCTTGGCAGGAGCGGGAGTTAGGGATACGCAGTATTTT
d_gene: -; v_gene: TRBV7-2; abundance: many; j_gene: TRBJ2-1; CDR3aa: CASSFGAEQFF; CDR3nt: TGTGCCAGCAGCTTTGGGGCTGAGCAGTTCTTC
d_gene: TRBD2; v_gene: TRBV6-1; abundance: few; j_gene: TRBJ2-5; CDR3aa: CASSKGKHGGETQYF; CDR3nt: TGTGCCAGCAGTAAAGGGAAACACGGGGGGGAGACCCAGTACTTC
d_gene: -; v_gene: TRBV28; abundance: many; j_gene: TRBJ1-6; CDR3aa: CASRLRGSYNSPLHF; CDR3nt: TGTGCCAGCAGACTCAGGGGCTCCTATAATTCACCCCTCCACTTT
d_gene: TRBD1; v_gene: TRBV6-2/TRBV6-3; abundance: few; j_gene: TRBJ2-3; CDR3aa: CASRGTGTSTDTQYF; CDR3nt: TGTGCCAGCAGAGGGACAGGGACGAGCACAGATACGCAGTATTTT
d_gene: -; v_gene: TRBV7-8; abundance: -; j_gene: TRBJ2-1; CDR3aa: CASSPSFDEQFF; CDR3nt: TGTGCCAGCAGCCCCTCTTTCGATGAGCAGTTCTTC
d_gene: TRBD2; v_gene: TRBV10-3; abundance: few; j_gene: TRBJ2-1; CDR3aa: CAISASTAGLGYNEQFF; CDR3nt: TGTGCCATCAGTGCATCCACAGCGGGATTGGGCTACAATGAGCAGTTCTTC
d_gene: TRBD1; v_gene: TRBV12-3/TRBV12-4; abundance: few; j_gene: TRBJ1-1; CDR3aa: CASSAGGGNTEAFF; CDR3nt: TGTGCCAGCAGTGCAGGAGGGGGCAACACTGAAGCTTTCTTT
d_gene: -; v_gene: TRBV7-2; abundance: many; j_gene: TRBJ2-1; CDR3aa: CASSLVGSSYNEQFF; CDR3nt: TGTGCCAGCAGCTTAGTGGGGAGCTCCTACAATGAGCAGTTCTTC
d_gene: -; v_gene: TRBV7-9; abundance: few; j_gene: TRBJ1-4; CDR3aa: CASSLSREGEKLFF; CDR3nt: TGTGCCAGCAGCTTAAGCCGGGAGGGCGAAAAACTGTTTTTT
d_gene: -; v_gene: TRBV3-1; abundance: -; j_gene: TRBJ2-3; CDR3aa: CASSQRLGTQYF; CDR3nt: TGTGCCAGCAGCCAGAGACTTGGTACGCAGTATTTT
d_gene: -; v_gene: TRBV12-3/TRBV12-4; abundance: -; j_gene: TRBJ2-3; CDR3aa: CASKSSVQAADTQYF; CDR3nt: TGTGCCAGCAAATCTAGCGTCCAGGCCGCAGATACGCAGTATTTT
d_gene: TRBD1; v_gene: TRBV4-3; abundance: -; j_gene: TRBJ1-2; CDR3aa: CASSQEPAWGDRAAYGYTF; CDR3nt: TGCGCCAGCAGCCAAGAACCGGCGTGGGGGGACAGGGCGGCCTATGGCTACACCTTC
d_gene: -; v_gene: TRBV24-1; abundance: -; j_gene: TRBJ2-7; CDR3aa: CATSDSGQGGSYEQYF; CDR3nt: TGTGCCACCAGTGATTCGGGGCAGGGAGGTTCCTACGAGCAGTACTTC
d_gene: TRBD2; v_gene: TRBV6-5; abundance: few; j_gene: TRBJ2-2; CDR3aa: CASSYGLAGGPANTGELFF; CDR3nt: TGTGCCAGCAGTTACGGACTAGCGGGGGGGCCTGCCAACACCGGGGAGCTGTTTTTT
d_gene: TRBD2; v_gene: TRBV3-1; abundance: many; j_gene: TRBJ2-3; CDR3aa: CASSQVLAGGSDTQYF; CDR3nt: TGTGCCAGCAGCCAAGTCCTAGCGGGGGGATCGGATACGCAGTATTTT
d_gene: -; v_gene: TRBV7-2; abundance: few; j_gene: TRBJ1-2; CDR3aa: CASSATIYGYTF; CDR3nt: TGTGCCAGCAGCGCAACGATCTATGGCTACACCTTC